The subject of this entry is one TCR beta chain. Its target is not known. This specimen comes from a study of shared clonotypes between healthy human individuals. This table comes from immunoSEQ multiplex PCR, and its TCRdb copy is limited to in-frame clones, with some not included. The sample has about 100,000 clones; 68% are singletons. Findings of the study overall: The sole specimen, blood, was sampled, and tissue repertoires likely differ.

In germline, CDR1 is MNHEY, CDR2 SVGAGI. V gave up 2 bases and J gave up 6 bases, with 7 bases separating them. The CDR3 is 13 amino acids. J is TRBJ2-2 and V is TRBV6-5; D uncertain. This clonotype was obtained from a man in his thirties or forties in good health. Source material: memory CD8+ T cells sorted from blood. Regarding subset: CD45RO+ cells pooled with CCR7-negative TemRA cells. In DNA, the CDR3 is TGTGCCAGCAGTTACGCAGGTGCCGGGGAGCTGTTTTTT. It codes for CASSYAGAGELFF.